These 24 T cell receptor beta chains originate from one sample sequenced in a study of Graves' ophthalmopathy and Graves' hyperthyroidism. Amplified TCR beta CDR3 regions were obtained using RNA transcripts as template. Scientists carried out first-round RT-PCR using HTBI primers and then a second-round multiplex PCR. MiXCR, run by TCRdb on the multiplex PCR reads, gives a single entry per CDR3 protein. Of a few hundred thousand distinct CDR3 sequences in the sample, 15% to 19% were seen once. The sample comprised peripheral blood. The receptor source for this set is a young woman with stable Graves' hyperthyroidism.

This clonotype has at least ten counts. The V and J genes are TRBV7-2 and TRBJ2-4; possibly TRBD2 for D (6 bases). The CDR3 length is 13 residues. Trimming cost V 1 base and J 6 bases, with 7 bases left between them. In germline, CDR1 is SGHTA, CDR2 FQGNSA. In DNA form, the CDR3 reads TGTGCCAGCAGCTTAGGGGGACTAAACATTCAGTACTTC. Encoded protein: CASSLGGLNIQYF. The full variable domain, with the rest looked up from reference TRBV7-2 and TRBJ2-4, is GAGVSQSPSNKVTEKGKDVELRCDPISGHTALYWYRQSLGQGLEFLIYFQGNSAPDKSGLPSDRFSAERTGGSVSTLTIQRTQQEDSAVYLCASSLGGLNIQYFGAGTRLSVL.

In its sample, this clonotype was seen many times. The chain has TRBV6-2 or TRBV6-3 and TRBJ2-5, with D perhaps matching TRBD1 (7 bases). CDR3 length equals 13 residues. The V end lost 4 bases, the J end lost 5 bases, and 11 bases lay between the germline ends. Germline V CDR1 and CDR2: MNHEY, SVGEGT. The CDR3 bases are TGTGCCAGCAGTTCCAGGGGGGAGGAGACCCAGTACTTC. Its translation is CASSSRGEETQYF.

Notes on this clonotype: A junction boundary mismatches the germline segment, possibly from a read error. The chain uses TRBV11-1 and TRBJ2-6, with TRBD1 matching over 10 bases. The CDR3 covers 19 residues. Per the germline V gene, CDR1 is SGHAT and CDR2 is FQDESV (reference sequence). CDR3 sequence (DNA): TGTGCCAGCAGCGCCTTGACAGGGGGCGGACTCTCTGGGGCCAACGTCCTGGCTTTC. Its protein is CASSALTGGGLSGANVLAF.

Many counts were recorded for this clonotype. CDR3 region: CASSVGLAKNIQYF. CDR3 in DNA: TGTGCCAGCAGTGTCGGGCTAGCCAAAAACATTCAGTACTTC. The chain uses TRBV12-3 or TRBV12-4 and TRBJ2-4; D is uncertain. The V end was cut by 5 bases, the J end by 0 bases, with 8 bases between. This CDR3 region has 14 residues.

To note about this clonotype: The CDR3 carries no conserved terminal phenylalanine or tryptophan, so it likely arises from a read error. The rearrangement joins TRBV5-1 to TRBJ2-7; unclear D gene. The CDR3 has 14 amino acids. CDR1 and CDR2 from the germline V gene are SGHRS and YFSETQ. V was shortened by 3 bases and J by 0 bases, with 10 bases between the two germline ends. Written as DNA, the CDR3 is TGCGCCAGCAGCTCGATGTCGAACTCCTACGAGCAGTACTAC. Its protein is CASSSMSNSYEQYY.

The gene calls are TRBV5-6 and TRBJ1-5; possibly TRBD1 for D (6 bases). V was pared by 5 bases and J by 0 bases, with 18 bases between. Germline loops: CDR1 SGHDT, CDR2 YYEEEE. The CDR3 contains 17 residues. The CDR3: CASSSSRGIYSNQPQHF. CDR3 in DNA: TGTGCCAGCAGTTCCTCGAGGGGGATCTATAGCAATCAGCCCCAGCATTTT.

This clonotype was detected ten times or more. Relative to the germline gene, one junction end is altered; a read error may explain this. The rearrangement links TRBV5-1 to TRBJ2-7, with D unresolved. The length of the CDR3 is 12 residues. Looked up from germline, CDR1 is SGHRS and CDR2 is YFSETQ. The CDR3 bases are TGTGCCAGCAGCTTAGGGAAGTACGAGCAGTACTTC. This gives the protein CASSLGKYEQYF.

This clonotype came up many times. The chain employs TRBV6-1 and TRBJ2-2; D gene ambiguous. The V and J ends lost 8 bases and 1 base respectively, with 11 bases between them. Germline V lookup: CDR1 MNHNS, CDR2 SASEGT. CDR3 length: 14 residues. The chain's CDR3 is CASPDMENTGELFF. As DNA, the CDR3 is TGTGCCAGCCCTGATATGGAGAACACCGGGGAGCTGTTTTTT.

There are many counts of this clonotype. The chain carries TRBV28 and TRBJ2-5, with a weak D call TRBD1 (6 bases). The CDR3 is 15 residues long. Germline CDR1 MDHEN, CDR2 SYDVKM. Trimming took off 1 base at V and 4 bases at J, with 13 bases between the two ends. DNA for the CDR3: TGTGCCAGCAGTTTATCTCAGGGGCGAAGAGAGACCCAGTACTTC. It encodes CASSLSQGRRETQYF.

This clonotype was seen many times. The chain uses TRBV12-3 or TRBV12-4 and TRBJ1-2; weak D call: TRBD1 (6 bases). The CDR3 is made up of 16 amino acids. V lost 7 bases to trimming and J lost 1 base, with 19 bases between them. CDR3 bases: TGTGCCAGCACCCGGGACATGGGCGGCATTAACTATGGCTACACCTTC. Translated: CASTRDMGGINYGYTF.

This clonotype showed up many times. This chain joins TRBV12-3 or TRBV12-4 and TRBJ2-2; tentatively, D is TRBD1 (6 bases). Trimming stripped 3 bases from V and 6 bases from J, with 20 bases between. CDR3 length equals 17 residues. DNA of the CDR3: TGTGCCAGCAGTTTGGGAAGACCGGGACATCCCGCCGGGGAGCTGTTTTTT. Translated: CASSLGRPGHPAGELFF.

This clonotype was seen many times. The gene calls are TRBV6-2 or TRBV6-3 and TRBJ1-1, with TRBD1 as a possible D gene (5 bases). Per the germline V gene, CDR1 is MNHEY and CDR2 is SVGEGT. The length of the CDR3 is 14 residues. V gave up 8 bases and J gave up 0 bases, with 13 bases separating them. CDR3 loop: CASLGPSMNTEAFF. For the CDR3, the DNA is TGTGCCAGCCTGGGGCCCTCAATGAACACTGAAGCTTTCTTT.

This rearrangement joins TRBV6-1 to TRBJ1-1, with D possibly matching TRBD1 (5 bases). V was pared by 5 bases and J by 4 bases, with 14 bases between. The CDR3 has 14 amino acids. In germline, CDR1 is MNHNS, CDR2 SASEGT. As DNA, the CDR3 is TGTGCCAGCAGTCCCTGGGGGGTAGGCACTGAAGCTTTCTTT. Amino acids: CASSPWGVGTEAFF.

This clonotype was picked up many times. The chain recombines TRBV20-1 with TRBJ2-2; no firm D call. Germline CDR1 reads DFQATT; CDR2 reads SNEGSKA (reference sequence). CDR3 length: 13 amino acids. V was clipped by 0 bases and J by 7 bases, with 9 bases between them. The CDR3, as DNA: TGCAGTGCTAGAGATCGAGTACACGGGGAGCTGTTTTTT. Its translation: CSARDRVHGELFF.

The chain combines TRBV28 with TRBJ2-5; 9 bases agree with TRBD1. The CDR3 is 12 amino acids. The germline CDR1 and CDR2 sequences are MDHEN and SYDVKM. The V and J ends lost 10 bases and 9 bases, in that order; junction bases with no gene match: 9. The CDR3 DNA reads TGTGCCACCGGGACAGGGACTTTGGCCCAGTACTTC. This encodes CATGTGTLAQYF.

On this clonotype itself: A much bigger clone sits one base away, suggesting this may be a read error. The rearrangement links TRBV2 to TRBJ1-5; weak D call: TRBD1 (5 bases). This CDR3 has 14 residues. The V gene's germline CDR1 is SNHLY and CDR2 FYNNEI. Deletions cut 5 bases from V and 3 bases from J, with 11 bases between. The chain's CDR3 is CASSSGVHNQPQHF. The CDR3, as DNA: TGTGCCAGCAGTTCGGGGGTGCACAATCAGCCCCAGCATTTT. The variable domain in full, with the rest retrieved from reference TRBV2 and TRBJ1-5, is EPEVTQTPSHQVTQMGQEVILRCVPISNHLYFYWYRQILGQKVEFLVSFYNNEISEKSEIFDDQFSVERPDGSNFTLKIRSTKLEDSAMYFCASSSGVHNQPQHFGDGTRLSIL.

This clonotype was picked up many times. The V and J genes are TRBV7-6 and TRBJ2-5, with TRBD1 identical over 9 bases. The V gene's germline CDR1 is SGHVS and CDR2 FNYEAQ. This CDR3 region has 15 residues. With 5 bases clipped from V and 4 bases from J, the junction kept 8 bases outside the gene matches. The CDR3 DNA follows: TGTGCCAGCAGCGTTGGGGACAGGGCCCTAGAGACCCAGTACTTC. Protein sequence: CASSVGDRALETQYF.

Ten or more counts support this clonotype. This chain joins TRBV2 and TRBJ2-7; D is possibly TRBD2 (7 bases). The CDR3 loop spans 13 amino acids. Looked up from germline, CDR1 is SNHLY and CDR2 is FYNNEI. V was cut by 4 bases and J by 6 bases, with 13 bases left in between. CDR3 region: CASSVRGAGEQYF. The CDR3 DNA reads TGTGCCAGCAGTGTCCGGGGGGCGGGCGAGCAGTACTTC.

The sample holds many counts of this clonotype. The CDR3 here is CASSEAKYRVDYGYTF. The CDR3 DNA sequence: TGTGCCAGCAGTGAAGCCAAATACAGGGTCGACTATGGCTACACCTTC. This chain connects TRBV6-1 to TRBJ1-2, with a tentative D call TRBD1 (6 bases). Looked up from germline, CDR1 is MNHNS and CDR2 is SASEGT. CDR3 length: 16 amino acids. Trimming took 0 bases from V and 3 from J, leaving 14 bases between them.

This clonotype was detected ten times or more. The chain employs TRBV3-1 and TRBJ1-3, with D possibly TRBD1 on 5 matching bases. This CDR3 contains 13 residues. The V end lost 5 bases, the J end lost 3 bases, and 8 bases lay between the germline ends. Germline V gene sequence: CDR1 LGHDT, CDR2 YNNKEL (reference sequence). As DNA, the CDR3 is TGTGCCAGCAGCGCAGGGCTTGGAAACACCATATATTTT. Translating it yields CASSAGLGNTIYF.

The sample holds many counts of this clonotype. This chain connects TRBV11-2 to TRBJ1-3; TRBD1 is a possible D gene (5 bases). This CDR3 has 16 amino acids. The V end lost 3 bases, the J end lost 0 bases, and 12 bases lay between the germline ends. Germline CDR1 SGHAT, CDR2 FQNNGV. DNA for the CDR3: TGTGCCAGCAGCTTGGGACCAGGCTCCTCTGGAAACACCATATATTTT. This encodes CASSLGPGSSGNTIYF.

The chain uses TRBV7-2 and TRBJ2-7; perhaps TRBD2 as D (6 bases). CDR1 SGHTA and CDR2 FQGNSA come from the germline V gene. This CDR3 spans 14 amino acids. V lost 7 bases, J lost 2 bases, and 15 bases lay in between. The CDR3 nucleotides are TGTGCCAGCATGGAGGGACTTGCTACCTACGAGCAGTACTTC. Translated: CASMEGLATYEQYF.

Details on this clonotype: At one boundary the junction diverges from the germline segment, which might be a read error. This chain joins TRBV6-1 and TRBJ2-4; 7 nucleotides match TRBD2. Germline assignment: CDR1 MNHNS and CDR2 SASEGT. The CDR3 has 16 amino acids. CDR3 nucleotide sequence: TGTGCCAGCAGTCCTACCACCGCGGGGGAATTAAACATTAAGTACTTC. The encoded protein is CASSPTTAGELNIKYF.

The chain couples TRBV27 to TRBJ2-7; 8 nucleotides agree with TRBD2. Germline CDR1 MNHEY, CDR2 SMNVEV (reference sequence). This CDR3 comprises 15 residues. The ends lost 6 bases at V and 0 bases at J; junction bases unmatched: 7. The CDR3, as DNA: TGTGCCAGCAGCTACTTCAGCGGGGGCTCCTACGAGCAGTACTTC. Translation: CASSYFSGGSYEQYF.